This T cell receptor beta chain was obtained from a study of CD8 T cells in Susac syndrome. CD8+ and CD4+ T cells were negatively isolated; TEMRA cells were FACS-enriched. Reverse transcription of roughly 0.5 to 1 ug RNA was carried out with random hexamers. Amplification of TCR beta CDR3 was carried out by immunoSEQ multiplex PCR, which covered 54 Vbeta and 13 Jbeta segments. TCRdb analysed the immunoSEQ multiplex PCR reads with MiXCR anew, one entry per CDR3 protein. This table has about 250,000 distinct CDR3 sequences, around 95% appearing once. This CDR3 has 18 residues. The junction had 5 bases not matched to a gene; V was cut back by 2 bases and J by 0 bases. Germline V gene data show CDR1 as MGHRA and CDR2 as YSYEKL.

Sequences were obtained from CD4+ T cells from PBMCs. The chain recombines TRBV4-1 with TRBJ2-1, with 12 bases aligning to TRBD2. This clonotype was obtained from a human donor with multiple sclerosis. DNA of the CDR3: TGCGCCAGCAGCCAACGGACTAGCGGGGACAGCTCCTACAATGAGCAGTTCTTC. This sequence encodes CASSQRTSGDSSYNEQFF.